This TCR beta chain appears in the sequencing data of a study of T cell repertoires in cytomegalovirus infection. General study findings and limits: Cumulative public TCR beta family frequency identified carriers of CMV plus the relevant HLA.

TCRdb processed the reads anew with MiXCR; each CDR3 protein has one entry. Seen here are 300,000 to 400,000 distinct CDR3 sequences, almost 30% observed once, and the top ten hold roughly 20%. For this clonotype: Its antigen is currently unknown.

This CDR3 is 14 amino acids long. The junction had 7 bases not matched to a gene; V was cut back by 1 base and J by 10 bases. The sequenced sample was cultured PBMCs, obtained from culture after CMV antigen stimulation. This rearrangement joins TRBV12-3 or TRBV12-4 to TRBJ1-2; 9 bases match TRBD1. The TCR sequence derives from a human donor in good health (CMV status not recorded). Some clones in this sample may be carry-over from other donors' samples. CDR3 DNA: TGTGCCAGCAGTTTAGAACAGGGGGCAGGAGACTACACCTTC. It codes for CASSLEQGAGDYTF.